The 4 T cell receptor beta chains below were found in one sample sequenced in a study of shared clonotypes between healthy human individuals. CD45RO-negative cells were positively selected for CCR7, leaving out terminally differentiated effector memory CD45RA+ cells. Libraries were prepared by immunoSEQ multiplex PCR; TCRdb keeps only in-frame clonotypes and omits some of them. Seen here are millions of clones, less than 95% observed once, and the top ten hold about 1.1%. Sequenced sample: naive CD8+ T cells sorted from blood. Source of these receptors: a man younger than 35 in good health.

The V gene is TRBV18, the J gene TRBJ1-1; D remains unclear. In germline, CDR1 is KGHSH, CDR2 LQKENI. V lost 5 bases and J 4 bases, leaving 11 bases between the germline ends. This CDR3 has 13 amino acids. The CDR3 bases are TGTGCCAGCTCAGACGACACGGCCACTGAAGCTTTCTTT. Protein product: CASSDDTATEAFF.

A remark on this clone: A read error may account for a junction end that differs from germline. The V and J genes are TRBV2 and TRBJ2-2; D gene uncertain. The germline gives CDR1 SNHLY, CDR2 FYNNEI. This CDR3 spans 13 amino acids. The CDR3 DNA reads as TGTACCAGCAGTCCGGGGAACACCGGGGAGCTGTTTTTT. Protein product: CTSSPGNTGELFF.

The chain couples TRBV5-1 to TRBJ2-7; 9 bases are shared with TRBD2. With 0 bases clipped from V and 5 bases from J, the junction kept 6 bases outside the gene matches. Germline V gene data show CDR1 as SGHRS and CDR2 as YFSETQ. The CDR3 runs 15 residues. The CDR3 sequence: CASSLDSGGSNEQYF. CDR3 DNA sequence: TGCGCCAGCAGCTTGGATAGCGGGGGCTCTAACGAGCAGTACTTC.

The chain recombines TRBV4-1 with TRBJ1-2; TRBD1 might be the D (6 bases). The V end was cut by 7 bases, the J end by 0 bases, with 18 bases between. The CDR3 covers 16 residues. Per germline, CDR1 MGHRA and CDR2 YSYEKL. The CDR3 sequence is CASTPDGGTTNYGYTF. The CDR3 coding sequence is TGCGCCAGCACTCCAGACGGTGGGACAACTAACTATGGCTACACCTTC.